Shown below are 31 T cell receptor beta chains from a single sample sequenced in a study of blood T cell repertoires in COVID-19. Data came from immunoSEQ multiplex PCR; TCRdb stores just in-frame clones and leaves some out. The sample has about 210,000 clones; 75% to 85% are singletons. Sequences were obtained from peripheral blood. These receptors all come from a woman aged 70-85 years with COVID-19, enrolled during active disease.

The rearrangement uses TRBV7-9 and TRBJ1-5; 9 bases agree with TRBD1. V lost 5 bases and J lost 0; bases outside the gene matches: 2. Germline lookup yields CDR1 SEHNR and CDR2 FQNEAQ (reference sequence). The CDR3 consists of 15 residues. CDR3 sequence reads: CASSAQGASNQPQHF. CDR3 bases: TGTGCCAGCAGCGCACAGGGGGCTAGCAATCAGCCCCAGCATTTT. Drawing the rest from reference TRBV7-9 and TRBJ1-5, the complete variable domain is DTGVSQNPRHKITKRGQNVTFRCDPISEHNRLYWYRQTLGQGPEFLTYFQNEAQLEKSRLLSDRFSAERPKGSFSTLEIQRTEQGDSAMYLCASSAQGASNQPQHFGDGTRLSIL.

The rearrangement links TRBV9 to TRBJ1-1; 7 bases fit TRBD1. CDR1 is SGDLS, CDR2 YYNGEE, per germline. J lost 1 base, V lost 3 bases, and 6 bases had no gene match. The CDR3 totals 15 residues. The CDR3 region has the DNA TGTGCCAGCAGCGCCCGACAGGGAGGGAACACTGAAGCTTTCTTT. Translating gives CASSARQGGNTEAFF.

The V call is TRBV6-5, the J call TRBJ1-4; the D is unclear. This CDR3 has 13 amino acids. The V gene's germline CDR1 is MNHEY and CDR2 SVGAGI. With 4 bases removed from V and 6 bases from J, the gap between germline ends came to 9 bases. CDR3 bases: TGTGCCAGCAGTTCTAGCCGGGATGAAAAACTGTTTTTT. The encoded protein is CASSSSRDEKLFF.

The genes are TRBV24-1 and TRBJ2-3, with 8 nucleotides matching TRBD2. The V segment lost 5 bases and the J segment 6 bases; nucleotides outside the gene matches: 15. From germline, CDR1 is KGHDR and CDR2 SFDVKD. The CDR3 is 17 residues long. For the CDR3, the DNA is TGTGCCACCAGTGCACAGACAAGAGCGGGAGCGAGGGATACGCAGTATTTT. It codes for CATSAQTRAGARDTQYF.

In its sample, this clone was seen a few times. Other nucleotide sequences from this sample produce the same CDR3. J is TRBJ1-5 and V is TRBV7-2, with D possibly matching TRBD1 (5 bases). This CDR3 contains 15 residues. The V end was cut by 5 bases, the J end by 0 bases, with 11 bases between. Germline lookup yields CDR1 SGHTA and CDR2 FQGNSA. CDR3 sequence: CASSPRGGSNQPQHF. CDR3 nucleotide sequence: TGTGCCAGCAGCCCACGGGGGGGTAGCAATCAGCCCCAGCATTTT.

The chain employs TRBV7-6 and TRBJ1-2; D gene ambiguous. Germline lookup yields CDR1 SGHVS and CDR2 FNYEAQ. The CDR3 consists of 14 residues. Trimming shortened V by 3 bases and J by 7 bases, and 15 bases separated the two germline ends. CDR3 loop: CASSLEPTSSGYTF. The CDR3 DNA sequence: TGTGCCAGCAGCTTGGAGCCCACTTCGAGTGGCTACACCTTC.

The chain is built from TRBV6-2 or TRBV6-3 and TRBJ2-3, with 9 bases matching TRBD1. Germline CDR1 reads MNHEY; CDR2 reads SVGEGT. Unmatched junction bases numbered 9, after V lost 5 bases and J lost 6 bases. The CDR3 totals 15 residues. CDR3 coding DNA: TGTGCCAGCAGTACGCGGACAGGGGCTCACGATACGCAGTATTTT. It encodes CASSTRTGAHDTQYF.

The chain employs TRBV7-9 and TRBJ1-2; D ambiguous. V was trimmed by 6 bases and J by 6 bases, leaving 17 bases between them. There are 14 residues in the CDR3. From germline, CDR1 is SEHNR and CDR2 FQNEAQ (reference sequence). The CDR3 spells CASSNREFSDGYTF. CDR3 DNA: TGTGCCAGCAGTAACCGGGAATTCTCGGATGGCTACACCTTC. Complete variable domain (other parts from reference TRBV7-9 and TRBJ1-2): DTGVSQNPRHKITKRGQNVTFRCDPISEHNRLYWYRQTLGQGPEFLTYFQNEAQLEKSRLLSDRFSAERPKGSFSTLEIQRTEQGDSAMYLCASSNREFSDGYTFGSGTRLTVV.

V usage is TRBV5-5 and J usage is TRBJ1-2, with D uncertain. CDR1 is SGHKS and CDR2 is YYEKEE in the germline V gene (reference sequence). The CDR3 is made up of 13 amino acids. Trimming took 1 base from V and 8 from J, leaving 12 bases between them. Here the CDR3 DNA reads TGTGCCAGCAGCTTGTCAACAACGGGGGGCTACACCTTC. Amino acid sequence: CASSLSTTGGYTF.

The chain recombines TRBV5-4 with TRBJ1-3; weak D call: TRBD1 (6 bases). The CDR3 covers 16 residues. In germline, CDR1 is SGHNT, CDR2 YYREEE (reference sequence). Trimming cost V 1 base and J 0 bases, with 11 bases left between them. As DNA, the CDR3 is TGTGCCAGCAGCTTGAGGGGGGGACTCTCTGGAAACACCATATATTTT. The encoded protein is CASSLRGGLSGNTIYF.

This clone was found once. This rearrangement joins TRBV9 to TRBJ2-1; D is possibly TRBD1 (6 bases). The V end lost 4 bases, the J end lost 5 bases, and 13 bases lay between the germline ends. CDR1 SGDLS and CDR2 YYNGEE come from the germline V gene. CDR3 length: 14 amino acids. CDR3 region: CASSTRTENNEQFF. The CDR3 coding sequence is TGTGCCAGCAGCACTCGGACAGAAAACAATGAGCAGTTCTTC.

This clone was recorded a few times. The rearrangement links TRBV6-2 or TRBV6-3 to TRBJ2-3, with 12 bases fitting TRBD1. Germline V lookup: CDR1 MNHEY, CDR2 SVGEGT. Losses at the gene ends were 6 bases for V and 8 bases for J; bases not matched to a gene: 9. The CDR3 is 15 amino acids. CDR3 sequence (DNA): TGTGCCAGCAGCCACCGGGACAGGGGGCATGGTACGCAGTATTTT. Protein product: CASSHRDRGHGTQYF.

The chain combines TRBV7-9 with TRBJ1-3; D gene unclear. Trimming took 3 bases from V and 0 from J, leaving 9 bases between them. The CDR3 spans 15 residues. Germline V lookup: CDR1 SEHNR, CDR2 FQNEAQ (reference sequence). CDR3 in DNA: TGTGCCAGCAGCTTCCTGCGCGACTCTGGAAACACCATATATTTT. Translated: CASSFLRDSGNTIYF.

The chain couples TRBV9 to TRBJ2-7; 10 bases line up with TRBD2. The V gene's germline CDR1 is SGDLS and CDR2 YYNGEE. Trimming at V came to 0 bases and at J to 7 bases, leaving 10 bases not matched to a gene. CDR3 size: 16 residues. CDR3 nucleotides: TGTGCCAGCAGCGTAGGAGCGGGAGGGCCGGATGGAGAGCAGTACTTC. Translating it yields CASSVGAGGPDGEQYF.

The chain joins TRBV19 to TRBJ2-7; 10 nucleotides agree with TRBD1. There are 15 residues in the CDR3. Germline V gives CDR1 LNHDA, CDR2 SQIVND (reference sequence). Germline trimming cut 3 bases from V and 5 bases from J; bases unmatched to any gene: 7. DNA of the CDR3: TGTGCCAGTAGTATGGGGACAGGGGTTTACGACGAGCAGTACTTC. As protein: CASSMGTGVYDEQYF.

The rearrangement joins TRBV4-2 to TRBJ1-3; 9 bases map to TRBD1. The junction had 2 bases not matched to a gene; V was cut back by 4 bases and J by 4 bases. The CDR3 covers 14 residues. The germline V gene has CDR1 LGHNA and CDR2 YNFKEQ. The CDR3, as DNA: TGTGCCAGCAGCCGGGACAGGGCGGGAAACACCATATATTTT. The encoded protein is CASSRDRAGNTIYF.

The sample holds one count of this clone. The chain couples TRBV29-1 to TRBJ1-2; 9 nucleotides agree with TRBD1. The germline V gene encodes CDR1 SQVTM and CDR2 ANQGSEA. V lost 6 bases and J lost 4; bases outside the gene matches: 9. This CDR3 comprises 14 residues. The CDR3 reads CSVRDRVLGYGYTF. The DNA of the CDR3 is TGCAGCGTCCGGGACAGGGTCTTGGGCTATGGCTACACCTTC.

The chain combines TRBV5-1 with TRBJ1-1, with 7 bases aligning to TRBD1. This CDR3 is 14 amino acids long. The V gene end was trimmed by 0 bases and the J gene end by 4 bases; junction bases not matched to a gene: 3. CDR1 is SGHRS, CDR2 YFSETQ, per germline. CDR3 sequence: CASSLVAGGTEAFF. The CDR3 bases are TGCGCCAGCAGCTTGGTTGCAGGGGGCACTGAAGCTTTCTTT.

This clone was picked up one time. This sequence joins TRBV7-9 and TRBJ2-5; 11 nucleotides match TRBD2. Germline V lookup: CDR1 SEHNR, CDR2 FQNEAQ (reference sequence). The CDR3 extends over 15 amino acids. Trimming at V came to 3 bases and at J to 4 bases, leaving 4 bases not matched to a gene. In DNA, the CDR3 is TGTGCCAGCAGCTTTAGCGGGGGGGCAAGAGAGACCCAGTACTTC. As protein: CASSFSGGARETQYF.

Comment on this clone: A junction end diverges from the germline sequence, so it may reflect a read error. V gene TRBV3-1 (or the pseudogene TRBV3-2) combines with J gene TRBJ2-4, with 13 bases matching TRBD2. This CDR3 has 14 residues. Looked up from germline, CDR1 is LGHDT and CDR2 is YNNKEL (reference sequence). The chain's CDR3 is CASSLRTSGGASHF. The CDR3 coding sequence is TGTGCCAGCAGCCTTCGTACTAGCGGGGGGGCTAGCCACTTC.

V is TRBV7-2 and J is TRBJ2-3; possibly TRBD2 for D (6 bases). Trimming removed 5 bases at V and 3 bases at J, with 15 bases between. Germline loops: CDR1 SGHTA, CDR2 FQGNSA. This CDR3 has 15 residues. The CDR3 protein is CASSPGLMRTDTQYF. In DNA form, the CDR3 reads TGTGCCAGCAGCCCGGGACTGATGAGAACAGATACGCAGTATTTT.

V and J are TRBV14 and TRBJ2-3, with D possibly TRBD2 on 7 matching bases. Germline V gene lookup returns CDR1 SGHDN and CDR2 FVKESK. CDR3 length: 16 amino acids. V lost 4 bases, J lost 7 bases, and 21 bases lay in between. The CDR3 sequence is CASSLYGGPSANTQYF. The CDR3 DNA sequence: TGTGCCAGCAGCCTTTACGGGGGGCCCAGTGCCAATACGCAGTATTTT.

This chain connects TRBV4-2 to TRBJ2-1, with 14 bases identical to TRBD2. Per the germline V gene, CDR1 is LGHNA and CDR2 is YNFKEQ. The CDR3 sequence is 16 residues long. J was trimmed by 6 bases and V by 4 bases; bases with no gene match: 5. CDR3 bases: TGTGCCAGCAGCCGCGGACTAGCGGGAGGAAGCAATGAGCAGTTCTTC. Translating gives CASSRGLAGGSNEQFF.

The chain has TRBV4-3 and TRBJ1-1, with a tentative D call TRBD1 (6 bases). The V end was cut by 4 bases, the J end by 1 base, with 16 bases between. The CDR3 extends over 16 amino acids. CDR1 is LGHNA and CDR2 is YSLEER in the germline V gene. CDR3 sequence: CASSPYQGPGNTEAFF. The CDR3 DNA is TGCGCCAGCAGCCCTTACCAGGGGCCAGGGAACACTGAAGCTTTCTTT.

In its sample, this clone was seen once. The rearrangement joins TRBV6-2 or TRBV6-3 to TRBJ2-5; 9 bases fit TRBD2. The CDR3 consists of 17 residues. V trimming: 2 bases; J trimming: 0 bases; junction bases outside the gene matches: 7. Germline loops: CDR1 MNHEY, CDR2 SVGEGT. CDR3 in amino acids: CASSYSGRKPYQETQYF. CDR3 in DNA: TGTGCCAGCAGTTACAGCGGGAGGAAACCGTACCAAGAGACCCAGTACTTC.

This clone is a singleton in its sample. CDR3 amino acids: CASSLAGIGANVLTF. The CDR3 DNA sequence: TGCGCCAGCAGCTTGGCCGGGATCGGGGCCAACGTCCTGACTTTC. The chain employs TRBV5-1 and TRBJ2-6, with D possibly matching TRBD2 (5 bases). Germline lookup yields CDR1 SGHRS and CDR2 YFSETQ. The CDR3 sequence is 15 residues long. The V end lost 0 bases, the J end lost 4 bases, and 8 bases lay between the germline ends.

This clone was observed a single time. V is TRBV7-3 and J is TRBJ1-5; D is possibly TRBD1 (6 bases). The germline V gene has CDR1 SGHTA and CDR2 FQGTGA. Trimming pared 5 bases from V and 5 bases from J, leaving 10 bases between. There are 13 residues in the CDR3. CDR3 in DNA: TGTGCCAGCAGCCAAGACAGGTATCAGCCCCAGCATTTT. This gives the protein CASSQDRYQPQHF.

The J gene is TRBJ2-3, the V gene TRBV24-1, with 8 bases identical to TRBD2. From germline, CDR1 is KGHDR and CDR2 SFDVKD. The CDR3 is made up of 14 amino acids. J was trimmed by 1 base and V by 9 bases; bases with no gene match: 5. In nucleotides, the CDR3 is TGTGCCACCCGGGGGGGGGTGGGCACAGATACGCAGTATTTT. Translation: CATRGGVGTDTQYF.

V and J are TRBV14 and TRBJ2-4; 12 nucleotides agree with TRBD2. V was pared by 4 bases and J by 0 bases, with 16 bases of the junction left unmatched. From germline, CDR1 is SGHDN and CDR2 FVKESK. The CDR3 has 21 residues. CDR3 amino acids: CASSPRTSGAALNRAKNIQYF. CDR3 nucleotide sequence: TGTGCCAGCAGCCCTCGGACTAGCGGGGCCGCACTTAACAGAGCCAAAAACATTCAGTACTTC.

V and J are TRBV14 and TRBJ2-2; tentative D call: TRBD1 (6 bases). The CDR3 contains 16 residues. Germline V gene data show CDR1 as SGHDN and CDR2 as FVKESK. V lost 5 bases, J lost 4 bases, and 17 bases lay in between. CDR3: CASSSRRQGGTGELFF. CDR3 DNA: TGTGCCAGCAGCTCCCGAAGGCAAGGGGGCACCGGGGAGCTGTTTTTT.

The chain carries TRBV30 and TRBJ1-5, with 8 bases lining up with TRBD1. The CDR3 totals 15 residues. Germline loops: CDR1 GTSNPN, CDR2 SVGIG (reference sequence). The V and J ends lost 2 bases and 4 bases, in that order; junction bases with no gene match: 7. The CDR3 DNA is TGTGCCTGGAGTTCCGACAGGGGCATAAATCAGCCCCAGCATTTT. This gives the protein CAWSSDRGINQPQHF.